Presented here are 18 T cell receptor beta chains from one specimen sequenced in a study of OX40 agonist ivuxolimab in advanced cancers. Here immunoSEQ multiplex PCR was the method, and the copy in TCRdb shows in-frame clones only, minus some. This sample has roughly 35,000 clones; roughly 81% occur once, and the top ten carry around 19%. This material consisted of CD4+ or CD8+ T cells sorted from blood, taken in a trial of the OX40 agonist ivuxolimab. The receptors stem from an adult with an advanced solid tumor such as melanoma, head and neck, liver or kidney cancer.

This clone was picked up one time. The genes are TRBV5-1 and TRBJ2-3, with 7 bases matching TRBD1. V shed 0 bases and J 2 bases; nucleotides not matched to a gene: 3. This CDR3 comprises 15 residues. The V gene's germline CDR1 is SGHRS and CDR2 YFSETQ. The CDR3 sequence is CASSLETGFTDTQYF. Written as DNA, the CDR3 is TGCGCCAGCAGCTTGGAGACAGGGTTCACAGATACGCAGTATTTT.

J is TRBJ2-7 and V is TRBV5-4; D might be TRBD2 (5 bases). V was shortened by 1 base and J by 6 bases, with 8 bases between the two germline ends. Germline CDR1 is SGHNT and CDR2 is YYREEE (reference sequence). CDR3 length: 12 residues. The CDR3 nucleotides read TGTGCCAGCAGCTTGTTTGGAGGCGAGCAGTACTTC. Its protein is CASSLFGGEQYF.

This clone was observed a single time. The gene calls are TRBV27 and TRBJ2-7, with a weak D call TRBD2 (6 bases). Germline V gene sequence: CDR1 MNHEY, CDR2 SMNVEV (reference sequence). The CDR3 spans 14 residues. Trimming cost V 2 bases and J 2 bases, with 10 bases left between them. The CDR3 loop reads CASSLRGGTYEQYF. The CDR3 DNA sequence: TGTGCCAGCAGTTTAAGGGGCGGGACCTACGAGCAGTACTTC.

The chain links TRBV19 to TRBJ2-7; TRBD1 is a possible D gene (5 bases). Trimming left V 7 bases short and J 0 bases short, with 16 bases between. Germline V gives CDR1 LNHDA, CDR2 SQIVND (reference sequence). CDR3 size: 15 residues. The CDR3 region has the DNA TGTGCCAGTACCGACAGTCACGAAAGCTCCTACGAGCAGTACTTC. It translates to CASTDSHESSYEQYF.

This chain uses TRBV28 with TRBJ1-5; 9 bases fit TRBD1. This CDR3 is built from 13 residues. The germline gives CDR1 MDHEN, CDR2 SYDVKM. J was trimmed by 9 bases and V by 5 bases; bases with no gene match: 5. The CDR3, as DNA: TGTGCCAGCAGTGCGGACAGGGGACTGCCCCAGCATTTT. Amino acid sequence: CASSADRGLPQHF. The whole variable domain, remainder taken from reference TRBV28 and TRBJ1-5, is DVKVTQSSRYLVKRTGEKVFLECVQDMDHENMFWYRQDPGLGLRLIYFSYDVKMKEKGDIPEGYSVSREKKERFSLILESASTNQTSMYLCASSADRGLPQHFGDGTRLSIL.

J is TRBJ2-1 and V is TRBV5-6; D remains unclear. V was clipped by 2 bases and J by 4 bases, with 13 bases between them. Germline CDR1 and CDR2: SGHDT and YYEEEE. The CDR3 consists of 15 residues. The CDR3 is CASSLGIMLYNEQFF. The CDR3 nucleotides read TGTGCCAGCAGCTTAGGGATTATGCTTTACAATGAGCAGTTCTTC.

V usage is TRBV6-1 and J usage is TRBJ2-7, with 11 bases fitting TRBD1. Germline lookup yields CDR1 MNHNS and CDR2 SASEGT. V shed 5 bases, J shed 4 bases, and the junction held 7 bases outside the gene matches. The CDR3 loop spans 15 amino acids. The DNA for the CDR3 is TGTGCCAGCAGTTCAACCGGGACAGGGGGTTACGAGCAGTACTTC. As protein: CASSSTGTGGYEQYF.

V and J are TRBV30 and TRBJ2-1, with TRBD1 matching over 7 bases. The V segment lost 6 bases and the J segment 4 bases; nucleotides outside the gene matches: 9. CDR1 and CDR2 from the germline V gene are GTSNPN and SVGIG (reference sequence). The CDR3 extends over 14 amino acids. The chain's CDR3 is CACKPGQLYNEQFF. As DNA, the CDR3 is TGTGCCTGTAAGCCGGGACAGTTATACAATGAGCAGTTCTTC.

The V gene is TRBV5-8, the J gene TRBJ2-3; 7 bases agree with TRBD2. There are 15 residues in the CDR3. Germline V lookup: CDR1 SGHTS, CDR2 YDEGEE. The J segment lost 7 bases and the V segment lost 4 bases, leaving 12 bases of the junction unmatched. The CDR3: CASSIPSGGMNTQYF. CDR3 in DNA: TGTGCCAGCAGCATACCTAGCGGCGGTATGAATACGCAGTATTTT.

The rearrangement links TRBV19 to TRBJ1-6; D may be TRBD1 (5 bases). The CDR3 has 13 amino acids. Trimming left V 7 bases short and J 9 bases short, with 13 bases between. CDR1 LNHDA and CDR2 SQIVND come from the germline V gene (reference sequence). Here the CDR3 DNA reads TGTGCCAGTATGGCAGGGATAAGTTCACCCCTCCACTTT. It is translated as CASMAGISSPLHF.

The rearrangement links TRBV7-9 to TRBJ2-1; 7 nucleotides match TRBD1. From germline, CDR1 is SEHNR and CDR2 FQNEAQ (reference sequence). This CDR3 region has 19 residues. With 4 bases clipped from V and 5 bases from J, the junction kept 20 bases outside the gene matches. The CDR3 DNA reads TGTGCCAGCAGCTCTCCCGAGAAGAGGGGACAGTCTCCTAACAATGAGCAGTTCTTC. It is translated as CASSSPEKRGQSPNNEQFF.

The genes are TRBV6-6 and TRBJ2-7; D is possibly TRBD1 (6 bases). Per the germline V gene, CDR1 is MNHNY and CDR2 is SVGAGI (reference sequence). V was shortened by 6 bases and J by 2 bases, with 11 bases between the two germline ends. The CDR3 loop spans 13 amino acids. The DNA for the CDR3 is TGTGCCAGCAGGCCGGACAGTACCTACGAGCAGTACTTC. Amino acids: CASRPDSTYEQYF.

This sequence joins TRBV5-1 and TRBJ2-5, with TRBD1 matching 8 bases. The germline V gene has CDR1 SGHRS and CDR2 YFSETQ. V shed 0 bases, J shed 3 bases, and the junction held 1 base outside the gene matches. The CDR3 extends over 14 amino acids. The CDR3 loop is CASSLDRGEETQYF. CDR3 nucleotide sequence: TGCGCCAGCAGCTTGGACAGGGGGGAAGAGACCCAGTACTTC.

This clone was observed a single time. V is TRBV19 and J is TRBJ2-7; the D gene could be TRBD1 or TRBD2 (6 bases each). CDR3 length: 16 residues. The germline V and J ends were trimmed by 7 bases and 3 bases, with 22 bases remaining between them. Germline loops: CDR1 LNHDA, CDR2 SQIVND (reference sequence). CDR3 residues: CASTQGQQGGCYEQYF. The CDR3 nucleotides read TGTGCCAGTACTCAAGGGCAACAGGGAGGTTGCTACGAGCAGTACTTC.

The genes are TRBV5-1 and TRBJ2-1; 7 nucleotides match TRBD2. Per germline, CDR1 SGHRS and CDR2 YFSETQ. Unmatched junction bases numbered 9, after V lost 1 base and J lost 2 bases. CDR3 length: 17 amino acids. This chain's CDR3 is CASSLPPWLAAYNEQFF. The CDR3 DNA reads as TGCGCCAGCAGCTTGCCCCCCTGGCTAGCGGCCTACAATGAGCAGTTCTTC.

The chain uses TRBV2 and TRBJ2-5; 7 bases map to TRBD1. CDR3 length: 18 amino acids. The germline CDR1 and CDR2 sequences are SNHLY and FYNNEI. Germline trimming cut 8 bases from V and 2 bases from J; bases unmatched to any gene: 20. This CDR3 reads CASSFVLGTGTEQETQYF. DNA of the CDR3: TGTGCCAGCTCATTCGTACTTGGAACCGGGACAGAACAAGAGACCCAGTACTTC.

This clone was counted only a few times. The J gene is TRBJ2-3, the V gene TRBV30; D is tentatively TRBD1 or TRBD2 (6 bases each). V was pared by 7 bases and J by 2 bases, with 13 bases between. Germline V lookup: CDR1 GTSNPN, CDR2 SVGIG (reference sequence). This CDR3 comprises 13 residues. The CDR3: CALRGDFTDTQYF. The CDR3 DNA reads as TGTGCCTTAAGGGGGGACTTCACAGATACGCAGTATTTT.

The chain joins TRBV5-1 to TRBJ2-7, with 8 bases fitting TRBD1. Trimming took 2 bases from V and 0 from J; bases not matched to a gene: 7. Germline values: CDR1 SGHRS, CDR2 YFSETQ. CDR3 length: 16 amino acids. CDR3 amino acids: CASSLQGGGNSYEQYF. CDR3 bases: TGCGCCAGCAGCTTACAGGGGGGAGGCAACTCCTACGAGCAGTACTTC.